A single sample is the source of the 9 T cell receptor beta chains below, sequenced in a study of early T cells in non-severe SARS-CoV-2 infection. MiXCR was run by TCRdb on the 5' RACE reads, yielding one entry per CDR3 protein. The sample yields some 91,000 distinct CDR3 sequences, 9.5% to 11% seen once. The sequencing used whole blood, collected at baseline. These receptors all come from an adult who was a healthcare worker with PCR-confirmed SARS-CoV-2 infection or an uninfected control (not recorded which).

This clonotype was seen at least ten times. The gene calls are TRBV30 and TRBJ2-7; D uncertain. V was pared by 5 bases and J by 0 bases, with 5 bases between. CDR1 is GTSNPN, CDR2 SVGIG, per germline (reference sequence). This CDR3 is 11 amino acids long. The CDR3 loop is CAWDDSYEQYF. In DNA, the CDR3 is TGTGCCTGGGACGACTCCTACGAGCAGTACTTC.

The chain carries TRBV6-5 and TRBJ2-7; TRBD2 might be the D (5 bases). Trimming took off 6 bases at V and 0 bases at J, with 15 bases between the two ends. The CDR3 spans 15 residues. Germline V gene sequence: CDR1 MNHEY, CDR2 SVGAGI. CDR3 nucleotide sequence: TGTGCCAGCAGCTACGGAGGCTCGAGCTCCTACGAGCAGTACTTC. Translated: CASSYGGSSSYEQYF.

As DNA, the CDR3 is TGCAGTGCAAACTTGGGGGGGACTGAAGCTTTCTTT. This codes for CSANLGGTEAFF. This sequence joins TRBV20-1 and TRBJ1-1, with D possibly TRBD1 on 5 matching bases. The length of the CDR3 is 12 residues. Germline V gene data show CDR1 as DFQATT and CDR2 as SNEGSKA (reference sequence). V was clipped by 6 bases and J by 5 bases, with 13 bases between them.

As DNA, the CDR3 is TGCAGTGCTGGGGGTCTATTGAACACCGGGGAGCTGTTTTTT. It yields the protein CSAGGLLNTGELFF. This chain links TRBV20-1 with TRBJ2-2, with D perhaps matching TRBD1 or TRBD2 (5 bases each). The CDR3 has 14 residues. Germline CDR1 is DFQATT and CDR2 is SNEGSKA (reference sequence). Deletions cut 5 bases from V and 1 base from J, with 11 bases between.

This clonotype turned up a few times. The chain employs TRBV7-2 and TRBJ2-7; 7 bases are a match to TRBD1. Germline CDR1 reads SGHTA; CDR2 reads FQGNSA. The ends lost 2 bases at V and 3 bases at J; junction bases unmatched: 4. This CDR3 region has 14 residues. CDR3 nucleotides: TGTGCCAGCAGCTTATACAGGGGAAACTACGAGCAGTACTTC. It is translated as CASSLYRGNYEQYF.

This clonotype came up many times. In nucleotides, the CDR3 is TGTGCCAGCAGTTACGGGCAGCATAATGAAAAACTGTTTTTT. It encodes CASSYGQHNEKLFF. The rearrangement links TRBV6-5 to TRBJ1-4, with no clear D. This CDR3 has 14 residues. Trimming removed 2 bases at V and 4 bases at J, with 8 bases between. CDR1 MNHEY and CDR2 SVGAGI come from the germline V gene.

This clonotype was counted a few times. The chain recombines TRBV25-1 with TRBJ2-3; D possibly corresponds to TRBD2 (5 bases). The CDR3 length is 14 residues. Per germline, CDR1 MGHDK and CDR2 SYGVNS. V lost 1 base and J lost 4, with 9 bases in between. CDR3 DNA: TGTGCCAGCAGTGAATTGGAGGTCCCAGATACGCAGTATTTT. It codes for CASSELEVPDTQYF.

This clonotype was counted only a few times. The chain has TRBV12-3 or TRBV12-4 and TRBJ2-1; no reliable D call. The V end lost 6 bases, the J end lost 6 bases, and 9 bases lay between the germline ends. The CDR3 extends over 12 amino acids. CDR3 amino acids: CASSPPGNEQFF. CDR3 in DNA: TGTGCCAGCAGCCCCCCGGGCAATGAGCAGTTCTTC.

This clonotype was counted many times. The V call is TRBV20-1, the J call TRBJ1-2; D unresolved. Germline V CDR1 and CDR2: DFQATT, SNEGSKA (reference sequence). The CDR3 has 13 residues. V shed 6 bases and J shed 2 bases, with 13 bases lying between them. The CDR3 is CSAGRASNYGYTF. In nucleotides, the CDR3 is TGCAGTGCAGGTCGAGCGTCGAACTATGGCTACACCTTC.